The text below deals with one T cell receptor (beta chain). This record comes from a study of blood T cell repertoires in COVID-19. Study-level information: Sites across the United States, Italy and Spain contributed samples from acute and convalescent COVID-19.

Per the germline V gene, CDR1 is GTSNPN and CDR2 is SVGIG (reference sequence). Trimming took off 2 bases at V and 9 bases at J, with 19 bases between the two ends. This CDR3 region has 14 residues. Sequencing used immunoSEQ multiplex PCR; TCRdb keeps in-frame clones, though not all of them. The sample has 50,000 to 60,000 clones; approximately 83% are singletons. Sequencing used peripheral blood. The V and J genes are TRBV30 and TRBJ2-5; possibly TRBD2 for D (5 bases). This receptor was identified in a man between 65 and 85 years old with active COVID-19. CDR3 protein: CAWSHPGNTGSQYF. CDR3 bases: TGTGCCTGGAGTCACCCCGGGAACACGGGTTCCCAGTACTTC.